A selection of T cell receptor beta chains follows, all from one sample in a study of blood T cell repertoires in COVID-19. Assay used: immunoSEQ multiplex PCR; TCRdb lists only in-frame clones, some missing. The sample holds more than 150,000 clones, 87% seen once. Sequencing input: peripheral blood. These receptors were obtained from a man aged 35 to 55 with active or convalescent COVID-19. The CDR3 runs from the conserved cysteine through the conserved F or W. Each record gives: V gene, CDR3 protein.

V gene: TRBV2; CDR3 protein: CASSWDRGQPQHF
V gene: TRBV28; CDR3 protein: CASSSGGQGYHGYTF
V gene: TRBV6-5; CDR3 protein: CASTATGLYEQYF
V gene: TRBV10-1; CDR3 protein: CASSPRTSGDYEQYF
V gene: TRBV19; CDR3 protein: CASSMADGYTF
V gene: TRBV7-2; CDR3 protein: CASSLGLSQGQETQYF
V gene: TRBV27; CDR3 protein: CASSRDSATYNSPLHF
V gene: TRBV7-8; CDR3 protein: CASSLARQLNYGYTF
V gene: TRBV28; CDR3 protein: CASSTHRDPYEQYF
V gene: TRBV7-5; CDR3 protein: CARSLGKGQGGCTDTQYF
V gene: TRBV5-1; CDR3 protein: CASSLERYSYEQYF
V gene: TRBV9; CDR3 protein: CASSVGPDHNSPLHF
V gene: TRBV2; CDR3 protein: CASSWGQRETQYF
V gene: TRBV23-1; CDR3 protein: CASRDDRWSIYGYTF
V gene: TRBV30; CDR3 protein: CAWSVQGGRPYEQYF
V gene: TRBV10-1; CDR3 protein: CASTARGNQPQHF
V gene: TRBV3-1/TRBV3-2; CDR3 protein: CASGGGLHGYTF
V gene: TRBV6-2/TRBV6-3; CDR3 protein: CASSYPPTGGISYNEQFF
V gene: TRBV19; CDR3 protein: CASSIARQPQHF
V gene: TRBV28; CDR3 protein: CASSPPGQGRYEQYF
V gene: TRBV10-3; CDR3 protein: CAISETGLSNQPQHF
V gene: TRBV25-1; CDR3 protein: CASSTRASGGTQETQYF
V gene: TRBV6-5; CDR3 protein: CASTPQGQPNSPLHF
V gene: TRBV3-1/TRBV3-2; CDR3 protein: CASSQPFQGRGGTEAFF
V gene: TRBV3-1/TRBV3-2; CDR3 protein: CASSPPQGTNTIYF